This T cell receptor (beta chain) emerged from a study of early T cells in non-severe SARS-CoV-2 infection. Study-wide results and caveats: Reliance on VDJdb matching favored anti-spike CD8 responses; private and CD4 specificities were missed.

This clonotype was observed a handful of times. No antigen is known for it. Unique molecular identifiers were attached to individual cDNA molecules. MiXCR, applied by TCRdb to the 5' RACE reads, yields one record per CDR3 protein. The sample yields 85,000 to 100,000 distinct CDR3 sequences, approximately 11% seen once. CDR3 length: 16 amino acids. The V and J ends lost 0 bases and 6 bases respectively, with 17 bases between them. In germline, CDR1 is KGHSH, CDR2 LQKENI. The chain has TRBV18 and TRBJ1-1; possible D gene TRBD1, 5 bases. The TCR sequence derives from an adult who was a healthcare worker with PCR-confirmed SARS-CoV-2 infection or an uninfected control (not recorded which). This specimen consisted of whole blood, obtained at baseline. The CDR3 here is CASSPPNIDRKSEAFF. The CDR3 DNA follows: TGTGCCAGCTCACCACCGAATATCGACAGAAAATCTGAAGCTTTCTTT. The full variable domain, in which reference TRBV18 and TRBJ1-1 provide the parts outside the CDR3, is NAGVMQNPRHLVRRRGQEARLRCSPMKGHSHVYWYRQLPEEGLKFMVYLQKENIIDESGMPKERFSAEFPKEGPSILRIQQVVRGDSAAYFCASSPPNIDRKSEAFFGQGTRLTVV.